The rows below give T cell receptor beta chains drawn from one sample of a study of low-dose radiotherapy and immunotherapy resistance in tumors. Using its own MiXCR run on the reads, TCRdb lists one record per CDR3 protein. Of 95,000 to 100,000 distinct CDR3 sequences listed, less than 25% are singletons. The sample was PBMCs, taken after low-dose radiotherapy plus immunotherapy. The receptor source for this set is a male donor with prostate cancer. Both conserved end residues are part of each CDR3. D genes are given only for firm matches. Rows may omit the clone size; those that give it use once, few, many or a size class.

j_gene: TRBJ2-2; v_gene: TRBV12-5; abundance: .; d_gene: .; CDR3nt: .; CDR3aa: CASGGTPGSCFF
j_gene: TRBJ2-1; v_gene: TRBV28; abundance: .; d_gene: .; CDR3nt: TGTGCCAGCAGTTTATTCCGGGGGCGTAACAATGAGCAGTTCTTC; CDR3aa: CASSLFRGRNNEQFF
j_gene: TRBJ1-1; v_gene: TRBV25-1; abundance: many; d_gene: .; CDR3nt: TGTGCCAGCAGTCAGGGCGTCCTCCTCGGGGCTTTCTTT; CDR3aa: CASSQGVLLGAFF
j_gene: TRBJ1-5; v_gene: TRBV5-3; abundance: .; d_gene: .; CDR3nt: TGTGCCAGCAGCTTGAGGAACAGGGCTATCAATCAGCCCCAGCATTTT; CDR3aa: CASSLRNRAINQPQHF
j_gene: TRBJ2-1; v_gene: TRBV10-2; abundance: many; d_gene: .; CDR3nt: TGCGCCAGCAGGACCTCTCTGAGTGAGCAGTTCTTC; CDR3aa: CASRTSLSEQFF
j_gene: TRBJ2-3; v_gene: TRBV5-1; abundance: many; d_gene: .; CDR3nt: TGCGCCAGCAGGGGGATGGGGACAAAGAGCACAGATACGCAGTATTTT; CDR3aa: CASRGMGTKSTDTQYF
j_gene: TRBJ2-7; v_gene: TRBV2; abundance: many; d_gene: TRBD2; CDR3nt: TGTGCCAGCAGAAGCGGGGGGGCCTCCTACGAGCAGTACTTC; CDR3aa: CASRSGGASYEQYF
j_gene: TRBJ2-5; v_gene: TRBV2; abundance: many; d_gene: .; CDR3nt: TGTGCCAGCAGTGAAGGTAGATCGGAAGAGACCCAGTACTTC; CDR3aa: CASSEGRSEETQYF
j_gene: TRBJ2-7; v_gene: TRBV15; abundance: few; d_gene: .; CDR3nt: TGTGCCACCAGCAGAGCGCCGGGGGCGGACGAGCAGTACTTC; CDR3aa: CATSRAPGADEQYF
j_gene: TRBJ2-5; v_gene: TRBV6-6; abundance: many; d_gene: TRBD2; CDR3nt: TGTGCCAGCAGTTACTCGGCCGGGGCTAGCGGGGGGTCCCAAGAGACCCAGTACTTC; CDR3aa: CASSYSAGASGGSQETQYF
j_gene: TRBJ1-2; v_gene: TRBV19; abundance: .; d_gene: TRBD1; CDR3nt: TGTGCCAGTAGTTCACAACAGGGGGCCGTCCTCTATGGCTACACCTTC; CDR3aa: CASSSQQGAVLYGYTF
j_gene: TRBJ1-2; v_gene: TRBV28; abundance: .; d_gene: .; CDR3nt: TGTGCCAGCAGCCCCCCCCGGCCAGGGACCCTCGGCTACACCTTC; CDR3aa: CASSPPRPGTLGYTF
j_gene: TRBJ2-5; v_gene: TRBV7-2; abundance: .; d_gene: .; CDR3nt: TGTGCCAGCAGCTTAAAGGGTGGCGGGCCCCAAGAGACCCAGTACTTC; CDR3aa: CASSLKGGGPQETQYF
j_gene: TRBJ2-1; v_gene: TRBV10-3; abundance: many; d_gene: .; CDR3nt: TGTGCCATCAGTGAGCCAGCTTTATACAATGAGCAGTTCTTC; CDR3aa: CAISEPALYNEQFF
j_gene: TRBJ1-3; v_gene: TRBV2; abundance: many; d_gene: .; CDR3nt: TGTGCCAGCGTCTTTCTAGGCTCTGGAAACACCATATATTTT; CDR3aa: CASVFLGSGNTIYF
j_gene: TRBJ2-5; v_gene: TRBV7-9; abundance: many; d_gene: .; CDR3nt: TGTGCCAGCAGCTTTCCGGGGCCGGAGACCCAGTACTTC; CDR3aa: CASSFPGPETQYF
j_gene: TRBJ2-5; v_gene: TRBV7-2; abundance: many; d_gene: TRBD2; CDR3nt: TGTGCCAGCAGCACCCCCCTCGGCGGGGGGAGGGAGACCCAGTACTTC; CDR3aa: CASSTPLGGGRETQYF
j_gene: TRBJ2-5; v_gene: TRBV2; abundance: few; d_gene: .; CDR3nt: TGTGCCAGCAATCAACAGTTAGAGACCCAGTACTTC; CDR3aa: CASNQQLETQYF
j_gene: TRBJ2-3; v_gene: TRBV6-1; abundance: many; d_gene: TRBD2; CDR3nt: TGTGCCAGCAGTGATACTAGCGATGGCACAGATACGCAGTATTTT; CDR3aa: CASSDTSDGTDTQYF
j_gene: TRBJ1-5; v_gene: TRBV28; abundance: .; d_gene: .; CDR3nt: TGTGCCAGCAGTTTATCTTGGAGCTTGGAGCCCCAGCATTTT; CDR3aa: CASSLSWSLEPQHF
j_gene: TRBJ2-3; v_gene: TRBV19; abundance: many; d_gene: .; CDR3nt: TGTGCCAGTAGTAAGGGGGGCTGGGCCCGAGATACGCAGTATTTT; CDR3aa: CASSKGGWARDTQYF
j_gene: TRBJ2-1; v_gene: TRBV6-2/TRBV6-3; abundance: .; d_gene: .; CDR3nt: TGTGCCAGCAGTGCGGCTGGGGCCACCTACAATGAGCAGTTCTTC; CDR3aa: CASSAAGATYNEQFF
j_gene: TRBJ2-1; v_gene: TRBV2; abundance: .; d_gene: .; CDR3nt: TGTGCCAGCAGTGTTTCCCCCTTCGAGGTCGGCAATGAGCAGTTCTTC; CDR3aa: CASSVSPFEVGNEQFF
j_gene: TRBJ1-6; v_gene: TRBV28; abundance: .; d_gene: .; CDR3nt: TGTGCCAGCAGCGAGACGGTTCATTCGTCACCCCTCCACTTT; CDR3aa: CASSETVHSSPLHF
j_gene: TRBJ2-4; v_gene: TRBV11-2; abundance: many; d_gene: .; CDR3nt: TGTGCCAGCAGCCCCCTGGCGGGATCCCAAAACATTCAGTACTTC; CDR3aa: CASSPLAGSQNIQYF
j_gene: TRBJ2-5; v_gene: TRBV12-5; abundance: .; d_gene: .; CDR3nt: TGTGCTAGTGGTCTCCCAGTAGGGACGGTAGCCCAGTACTTC; CDR3aa: CASGLPVGTVAQYF
j_gene: TRBJ1-5; v_gene: TRBV18; abundance: once; d_gene: TRBD1; CDR3nt: TGTGCCAGCTCACCTCGGGACAGGGGGAATCAGCCCCAGCATTTT; CDR3aa: CASSPRDRGNQPQHF
j_gene: TRBJ2-7; v_gene: TRBV13; abundance: many; d_gene: TRBD1; CDR3nt: TGTGCCAGCAGCTACGCGACAGGGGGAGGCGAGCAGTACTTC; CDR3aa: CASSYATGGGEQYF
j_gene: TRBJ1-2; v_gene: TRBV7-9; abundance: .; d_gene: .; CDR3nt: TGTGCCAGCACCTTCGATTTTAGCTACACCTTC; CDR3aa: CASTFDFSYTF
j_gene: TRBJ2-1; v_gene: TRBV11-3; abundance: many; d_gene: .; CDR3nt: TGTGCCAGCAGCTTAGGTCGGGGGGGTCAGGGGGCGGATGAGCAGTTCTTC; CDR3aa: CASSLGRGGQGADEQFF
j_gene: TRBJ1-1; v_gene: TRBV3-1; abundance: many; d_gene: .; CDR3nt: TGTGCCAGCAGCCAAGAAGGAGCGGGTGAAGCTTTCTTT; CDR3aa: CASSQEGAGEAFF
j_gene: TRBJ1-5; v_gene: TRBV6-5; abundance: many; d_gene: TRBD1; CDR3nt: TGTGCCAGCAGTCCAATGTCAGGGGGTTTGAATCAGCCCCAGCATTTT; CDR3aa: CASSPMSGGLNQPQHF
j_gene: TRBJ1-1; v_gene: TRBV7-9; abundance: many; d_gene: .; CDR3nt: TGTGCCAGCAGCTTAAGGGGGACGGTCCCTCCTGAAGCTTTCTTT; CDR3aa: CASSLRGTVPPEAFF
j_gene: TRBJ2-7; v_gene: TRBV18; abundance: .; d_gene: TRBD2; CDR3nt: TGTGCCAGCTCACTCGGGACTAGCACCTACGAGCAGTACTTC; CDR3aa: CASSLGTSTYEQYF
j_gene: TRBJ2-7; v_gene: TRBV11-1; abundance: .; d_gene: .; CDR3nt: TGTGCCAGCAGCCAAAGGGCAGGGAGGACCTACGAGCAGTACTTC; CDR3aa: CASSQRAGRTYEQYF
j_gene: TRBJ1-2; v_gene: TRBV6-5; abundance: many; d_gene: .; CDR3nt: TGTGCCACGCGTAGGGCAGGGGCAGACTATGGCTACACCTTC; CDR3aa: CATRRAGADYGYTF
j_gene: TRBJ2-3; v_gene: TRBV11-2; abundance: .; d_gene: .; CDR3nt: TGTGCCAGCATCCGACTAGGGGGCACAGATACGCAGTATTTT; CDR3aa: CASIRLGGTDTQYF
j_gene: TRBJ2-2; v_gene: TRBV12-5; abundance: many; d_gene: .; CDR3nt: TGTGCTAGTGGTTTGGCAGCTTCGACAGCAGTCACCGGGGAGCTGTTTTTT; CDR3aa: CASGLAASTAVTGELFF
j_gene: TRBJ2-7; v_gene: TRBV20-1; abundance: .; d_gene: .; CDR3nt: TGCAGTGCTAAGGGAGGCGAGCAGTACTTC; CDR3aa: CSAKGGEQYF
j_gene: TRBJ1-5; v_gene: TRBV27; abundance: many; d_gene: TRBD1; CDR3nt: TGTGCCAGTCGGACAGGGGACAATCAGCCCCAGCATTTT; CDR3aa: CASRTGDNQPQHF
j_gene: TRBJ2-5; v_gene: TRBV7-2; abundance: many; d_gene: TRBD2; CDR3nt: TGTGCCAGCAGCTTAGCCCCTCCTGTATCTAGCGGGGGGTTAGAGACCCAGTACTTC; CDR3aa: CASSLAPPVSSGGLETQYF
j_gene: TRBJ2-5; v_gene: TRBV7-6; abundance: .; d_gene: TRBD1; CDR3nt: TGTGCCAGCAGCCGAGCCGGGACAGAATTACAAGAGACCCAGTACTTC; CDR3aa: CASSRAGTELQETQYF
j_gene: TRBJ2-5; v_gene: TRBV6-6; abundance: few; d_gene: TRBD1; CDR3nt: TGTGCCAGCAGCCGACAGGGCCCGGAGACCCAGTACTTC; CDR3aa: CASSRQGPETQYF
j_gene: TRBJ2-1; v_gene: TRBV13; abundance: .; d_gene: .; CDR3nt: TGTGCCAGCAGCCAGGGCCCTCCTACAATGAAGCAGTTCTTC; CDR3aa: CASSQGPPTMKQFF
j_gene: TRBJ2-7; v_gene: TRBV29-1; abundance: many; d_gene: .; CDR3nt: TGCAGCGTTGCGAGACAGGCATCCTACGAGCAGTACTTC; CDR3aa: CSVARQASYEQYF
j_gene: TRBJ1-1; v_gene: TRBV28; abundance: few; d_gene: .; CDR3nt: TGTGCCAGCAGTTTACCCGGGGGCAAGGCTGAAGCTTTCTTT; CDR3aa: CASSLPGGKAEAFF
j_gene: TRBJ2-7; v_gene: TRBV5-6; abundance: .; d_gene: TRBD1; CDR3nt: TGTGCCAGCAGCGCCGGACAGGGCGAATGGAACGAGCAGTACTTC; CDR3aa: CASSAGQGEWNEQYF
j_gene: TRBJ1-5; v_gene: TRBV7-2; abundance: .; d_gene: .; CDR3nt: TGTGCCAGCAGCTTTGGGGACCAAAATCAGCCCCAGCATTTT; CDR3aa: CASSFGDQNQPQHF
j_gene: TRBJ2-1; v_gene: TRBV9; abundance: many; d_gene: TRBD2; CDR3nt: TGTGCCAGCAGCGTAGGACCTAGCGGGGATGAGCAGTTCTTC; CDR3aa: CASSVGPSGDEQFF
j_gene: TRBJ2-1; v_gene: TRBV7-2; abundance: few; d_gene: .; CDR3nt: TGTGCCAGCAGCTTAGCGCTATCCGGGACGCTGATGAATGAGCAGTTCTTC; CDR3aa: CASSLALSGTLMNEQFF
j_gene: TRBJ1-2; v_gene: TRBV7-9; abundance: few; d_gene: .; CDR3nt: TGTGCCAGCAGCTTTCCCGACTATGGCTACACCTTC; CDR3aa: CASSFPDYGYTF
j_gene: TRBJ2-2; v_gene: TRBV19; abundance: many; d_gene: .; CDR3nt: TGTGCCAGTAGGAGGGGGACTGCGAACACCGGGGAGCTGTTTTTT; CDR3aa: CASRRGTANTGELFF
j_gene: TRBJ2-3; v_gene: TRBV5-1; abundance: many; d_gene: .; CDR3nt: TGCGCCAGCAGCCCTCGTCCCTCCTTCCCCTTTAGCACAGATACGCAGTATTTT; CDR3aa: CASSPRPSFPFSTDTQYF
j_gene: TRBJ2-1; v_gene: TRBV5-3; abundance: many; d_gene: TRBD2; CDR3nt: TGTGCCAGCAGCTTGGGAATAGCGGGGGCGGACAATGAGCAGTTCTTC; CDR3aa: CASSLGIAGADNEQFF
j_gene: TRBJ2-7; v_gene: TRBV6-1; abundance: .; d_gene: .; CDR3nt: TGTGCCAGCAGTGACGGTACAGGGTCCTTTTACGAGCAGTACTTC; CDR3aa: CASSDGTGSFYEQYF
j_gene: TRBJ1-1; v_gene: TRBV11-2; abundance: .; d_gene: .; CDR3nt: TGTGCCAGCAGCTTGGGGGCCCCGGGTACTGAAGCTTTCTTT; CDR3aa: CASSLGAPGTEAFF
j_gene: TRBJ2-3; v_gene: TRBV6-2/TRBV6-3; abundance: few; d_gene: TRBD1; CDR3nt: TGTGCCAGCAGTAGAGGACAGGGGGTTACAGATACGCAGTATTTT; CDR3aa: CASSRGQGVTDTQYF